The 17 T cell receptor beta chains below come from one sample, sequenced in a study of blood T cell repertoires in COVID-19. Profiled with immunoSEQ multiplex PCR; TCRdb holds only in-frame clones, not every one. The sample lists about 190,000 clones, almost 90% occurring once. Input material: peripheral blood. All receptors come from a middle-aged man with acute or convalescent COVID-19.

As regards this clone: Within the sample, other DNA sequences also encode this same CDR3. The V call is TRBV11-2, the J call TRBJ2-5; D uncertain. Germline V gene lookup returns CDR1 SGHAT and CDR2 FQNNGV. There are 14 residues in the CDR3. The V end was cut by 0 bases, the J end by 4 bases, with 9 bases between. CDR3 residues: CASSLDPSGETQYF. The CDR3 DNA sequence: TGTGCCAGCAGCTTAGATCCTAGTGGAGAGACCCAGTACTTC.

The chain recombines TRBV2 with TRBJ2-7; TRBD1 matches at 8 bases. The CDR3 is 17 residues long. The germline V gene encodes CDR1 SNHLY and CDR2 FYNNEI. V lost 4 bases and J lost 3; bases outside the gene matches: 14. CDR3 coding DNA: TGTGCCAGCAGTGGGTGGGACAGGTATTACCAAGACTACGAGCAGTACGTC. Amino acid sequence: CASSGWDRYYQDYEQYV.

The chain employs TRBV6-6 and TRBJ2-1, with a weak D call TRBD1 (6 bases). CDR3 length equals 14 residues. CDR1 is MNHNY, CDR2 SVGAGI, per germline (reference sequence). V lost 6 bases, J lost 4 bases, and 13 bases lay in between. As DNA, the CDR3 is TGTGCCAGCAGCCTGACAGGCGGGTACAATGAGCAGTTCTTC. Translating it yields CASSLTGGYNEQFF.

V is TRBV7-6 and J is TRBJ2-7, with 9 bases that match TRBD2. The V and J ends lost 5 bases and 3 bases, in that order; junction bases with no gene match: 8. Germline lookup yields CDR1 SGHVS and CDR2 FNYEAQ. The CDR3 length is 15 residues. CDR3 amino acids: CASSGSGRPFYEQYF. The CDR3 DNA sequence: TGTGCCAGCAGCGGCAGCGGGAGGCCTTTCTACGAGCAGTACTTC.

This chain connects TRBV6-2 or TRBV6-3 to TRBJ2-3; D gene ambiguous. Germline lookup yields CDR1 MNHEY and CDR2 SVGEGT. The CDR3 is made up of 14 amino acids. Trimming cost V 6 bases and J 3 bases, with 13 bases left between them. CDR3 protein: CASSKTRGTDTQYF. The CDR3 DNA reads TGTGCCAGCAGCAAAACCCGAGGTACAGATACGCAGTATTTT.

The CDR3 is CASSPGSSGRTDTQYF. As DNA, the CDR3 is TGTGCCAGCAGCCCCGGGAGTAGCGGGAGGACAGATACGCAGTATTTT. The V call is TRBV7-7, the J call TRBJ2-3, with 10 bases aligning to TRBD2. The germline CDR1 and CDR2 sequences are SSHAT and FNYEAQ (reference sequence). J gave up 3 bases and V 5 bases, and 8 bases lay outside the gene matches. The CDR3 totals 16 residues.

Comments on this clone: The junction and the germline gene differ at one end; a read error may be behind it. V usage is TRBV10-3 and J usage is TRBJ2-1; D unresolved. Germline loops: CDR1 ENHRY, CDR2 SYGVKD. The CDR3 length is 13 residues. The CDR3 coding sequence is TGTGCCATCAGTGACAACCCCTACGATGAGCAGTTCTTC. Translating gives CAISDNPYDEQFF.

The chain recombines TRBV6-1 with TRBJ1-2; D may be TRBD1 (6 bases). Germline V CDR1 and CDR2: MNHNS, SASEGT. V lost 2 bases to trimming and J lost 4 bases, with 14 bases between them. This CDR3 has 15 amino acids. CDR3 nucleotide sequence: TGTGCCAGCAGTGAAACCCGTGGACAGAGCTATGGCTACACCTTC. Amino acid sequence: CASSETRGQSYGYTF.

The genes are TRBV3-1 (or the pseudogene TRBV3-2) and TRBJ2-2; 10 positions match TRBD2. The CDR3 length is 16 residues. The junction had 3 bases not matched to a gene; V was cut back by 5 bases and J by 0 bases. CDR1 and CDR2 from the germline V gene are LGHDT and YNNKEL (reference sequence). The CDR3 DNA reads TGTGCCAGCAGCTGGGGGACTAGCGCGAACACCGGGGAGCTGTTTTTT. This translates into CASSWGTSANTGELFF.

This chain links TRBV4-3 with TRBJ2-3, with 7 nucleotides matching TRBD1. The J segment lost 3 bases and the V segment lost 3 bases, leaving 3 bases of the junction unmatched. This CDR3 comprises 14 residues. Germline assignment: CDR1 LGHNA and CDR2 YSLEER. The CDR3 region has the DNA TGCGCCAGCAGCCAGGGGACAGTTACAGATACGCAGTATTTT. Its protein is CASSQGTVTDTQYF.

This rearrangement joins TRBV19 to TRBJ1-5; TRBD1 might be the D (5 bases). CDR1 is LNHDA and CDR2 is SQIVND in the germline V gene (reference sequence). The CDR3 has 12 residues. Trimming removed 6 bases from V and 7 bases from J, with 10 bases in between. CDR3 loop: CASSGGGQPQHF. DNA of the CDR3: TGTGCCAGTAGCGGGGGAGGCCAGCCCCAGCATTTT.

This clone occurred once. The CDR3 region has the DNA TGCGCCAGCAGCACGGGGGGGTCTAGCACAGATACGCAGTATTTT. Protein: CASSTGGSSTDTQYF. This chain joins TRBV5-1 and TRBJ2-3, with 8 nucleotides matching TRBD2. The CDR3 covers 15 residues. CDR1 is SGHRS, CDR2 YFSETQ, per germline. After removal of 4 bases from V and 0 bases from J, the junction contained 4 bases not matched to a gene. Variable domain in full (rest from reference TRBV5-1 and TRBJ2-3): KAGVTQTPRYLIKTRGQQVTLSCSPISGHRSVSWYQQTPGQGLQFLFEYFSETQRNKGNFPGRFSGRQFSNSRSEMNVSTLELGDSALYLCASSTGGSSTDTQYFGPGTRLTVL.

Here the CDR3 DNA reads TGCGCCAGCATGGCCTTTAGTAGCGGCGTATCCTACGAGCAGTACGTC. It is translated as CASMAFSSGVSYEQYV. The chain is built from TRBV10-1 and TRBJ2-7; D perhaps matches TRBD2 (6 bases). Germline-derived CDR1 and CDR2 are WNHNN and SYGVQD (reference sequence). Between the trimmed V and J ends, which lost 7 bases and 1 base, there was a span of 20 bases. The CDR3 runs to 16 residues.

This chain uses TRBV7-2 with TRBJ2-1, with a tentative D call TRBD2 (5 bases). The V end lost 2 bases, the J end lost 9 bases, and 8 bases lay between the germline ends. CDR3 length: 12 residues. Germline loops: CDR1 SGHTA, CDR2 FQGNSA. CDR3: CASSLNEGEQFF. CDR3 bases: TGTGCCAGCAGCTTAAATGAGGGTGAGCAGTTCTTC.

The chain joins TRBV5-8 to TRBJ1-1; D ambiguous. The CDR3 consists of 17 residues. Germline CDR1 is SGHTS and CDR2 is YDEGEE. Trimming took off 4 bases at V and 1 base at J, with 20 bases between the two ends. This CDR3 is CASSPGWISRANTEAFF. The CDR3 DNA reads TGTGCCAGCAGCCCAGGTTGGATTTCGAGGGCGAACACTGAAGCTTTCTTT.

The chain carries TRBV7-2 and TRBJ2-1; D is perhaps TRBD1 (5 bases). Germline V gene lookup returns CDR1 SGHTA and CDR2 FQGNSA. Trimming stripped 1 base from V and 3 bases from J, with 10 bases between. This CDR3 has 15 residues. In DNA form, the CDR3 reads TGTGCCAGCAGCTTAGTAGGGGTGGGCTACAATGAGCAGTTCTTC. It encodes CASSLVGVGYNEQFF.

V is TRBV2 and J is TRBJ2-1; D is possibly TRBD2 (5 bases). V gave up 2 bases and J gave up 2 bases, with 13 bases separating them. Germline V lookup: CDR1 SNHLY, CDR2 FYNNEI. CDR3 size: 16 residues. CDR3 loop: CASSERAARAYNEQFF. CDR3 coding DNA: TGTGCCAGCAGTGAACGGGCAGCGCGGGCCTACAATGAGCAGTTCTTC.